This T cell receptor beta chain was sequenced for a study of T-cell memory formation after mild COVID-19. TCRdb recomputed calls from the 5' RACE reads with MiXCR, one row per CDR3 protein. Here the sample spans 450,000 to 650,000 distinct CDR3 sequences, about a sixth being singletons. This clonotype has ten or more counts. Its antigen is as yet unknown. J lost 3 bases, V lost 6 bases, and 14 bases had no gene match. The CDR3 extends over 17 amino acids. Germline-derived CDR1 and CDR2 are DFQATT and SNEGSKA (reference sequence). General study findings and limits: The SARS-CoV-2 specificity of second-wave clones reaching peak at day 37 remained unverified. Day 15 to 85 contractors were CD4/CD8 balanced; later expanders leaned CD4+.

What was sequenced was PBMCs or a T cell subset sorted from them (not recorded which). The rearrangement uses TRBV20-1 and TRBJ1-5; 10 bases line up with TRBD1. The TCR originated in an adult woman who had mild COVID-19 (a few samples of this study predate the infection). Cell type and time point are not known. CDR3 DNA sequence: TGCAGTGCCCTCCCTTTGGACAGGGGGGAAAACAATCAGCCCCAGCATTTT. It encodes CSALPLDRGENNQPQHF.